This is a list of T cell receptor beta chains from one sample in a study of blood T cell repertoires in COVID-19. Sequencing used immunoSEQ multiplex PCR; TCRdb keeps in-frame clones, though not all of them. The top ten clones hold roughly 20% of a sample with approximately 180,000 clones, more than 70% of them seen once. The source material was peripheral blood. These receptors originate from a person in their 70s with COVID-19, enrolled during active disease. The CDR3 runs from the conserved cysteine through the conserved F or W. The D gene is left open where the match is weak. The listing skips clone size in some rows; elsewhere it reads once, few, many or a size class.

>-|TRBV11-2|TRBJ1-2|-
CASSLDGVYGYTF
TGTGCCAGCAGCCTAGACGGGGTCTATGGCTACACCTTC
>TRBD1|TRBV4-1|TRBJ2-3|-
CASSQTRSPGQGTDTQYF
TGCGCCAGCAGCCAGACCCGATCTCCGGGACAGGGGACAGATACGCAGTATTTT
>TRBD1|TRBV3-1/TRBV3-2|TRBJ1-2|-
CASSLTGAYGYTF
TGTGCCAGCAGCTTGACAGGGGCCTATGGCTACACCTTC
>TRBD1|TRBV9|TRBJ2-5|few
CASSVMGQGTETQYF
TGTGCCAGCAGCGTAATGGGACAGGGAACAGAGACCCAGTACTTC
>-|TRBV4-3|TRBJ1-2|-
CASSRDSTGRGYTF
TGCGCCAGCAGCCGGGATAGCACAGGGCGAGGCTACACCTTC
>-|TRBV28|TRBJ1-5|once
CASKTVGQPQHF
TGTGCCAGCAAAACAGTTGGGCAGCCCCAGCATTTT
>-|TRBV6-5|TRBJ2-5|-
CASNTGSEETQYF
TGTGCCAGCAATACAGGGTCAGAGGAGACCCAGTACTTC
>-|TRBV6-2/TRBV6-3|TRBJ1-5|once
CASSYPIETLQPQHF
TGTGCCAGCAGTTACCCGATCGAAACCCTACAGCCCCAGCATTTT
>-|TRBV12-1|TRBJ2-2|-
CASSLDITGTENTGELFF
TGTGCCAGCAGCTTAGACATAACAGGGACGGAAAACACCGGGGAGCTGTTTTTT
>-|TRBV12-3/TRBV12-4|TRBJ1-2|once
CASRLQANYGYTF
TGTGCCAGCAGACTACAGGCCAACTATGGCTACACCTTC
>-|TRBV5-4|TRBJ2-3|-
CASSVERQADTQYF
TGTGCCAGCAGCGTAGAAAGACAGGCAGATACGCAGTATTTT
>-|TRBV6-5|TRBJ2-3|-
CASSNDRTSTDTQYF
TGTGCCAGCAGTAATGACAGAACTAGCACAGATACGCAGTATTTT
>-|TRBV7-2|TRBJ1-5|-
CASSPGVDQPQHF
TGTGCCAGCAGCCCCGGGGTCGATCAGCCCCAGCATTTT
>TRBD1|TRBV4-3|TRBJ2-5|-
CASSQSPGQEETQYF
TGCGCCAGCAGCCAATCCCCGGGACAGGAAGAGACCCAGTACTTC
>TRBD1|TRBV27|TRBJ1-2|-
CASSARQGGHYGYTF
TGTGCCAGCAGTGCCCGACAGGGGGGCCACTATGGCTACACCTTC
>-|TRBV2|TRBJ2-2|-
CAINPRVIGTGELFF
TGTGCCATCAACCCCAGGGTTATAGGCACCGGGGAGCTGTTTTTT
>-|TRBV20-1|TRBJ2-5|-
CSANSQETQYF
TGCAGTGCTAACAGCCAAGAGACCCAGTACTTC
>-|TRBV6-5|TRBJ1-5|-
CASSPGVGHQPQHF
TGTGCCAGCAGCCCAGGGGTGGGGCATCAGCCCCAGCATTTT
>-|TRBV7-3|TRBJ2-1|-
CASSNSGSPYNEQFF
TGTGCCAGCAGCAACAGCGGCTCCCCCTACAATGAGCAGTTCTTC
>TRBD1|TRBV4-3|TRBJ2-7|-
CASSQAGQGSGHHEQYF
TGCGCCAGCAGCCAAGCCGGACAGGGTTCGGGGCATCACGAGCAGTACTTC
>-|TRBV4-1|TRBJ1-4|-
CASSPERAGEKLFF
TGCGCCAGCAGCCCCGAGAGGGCCGGGGAAAAACTGTTTTTT
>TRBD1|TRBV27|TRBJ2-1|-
CASSLLPGQGKHEQFF
TGTGCCAGCAGTTTATTGCCGGGACAGGGGAAACATGAGCAGTTCTTC
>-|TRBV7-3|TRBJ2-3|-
CASKAVSSTDTQYF
TGTGCCAGCAAAGCGGTATCTAGCACAGATACGCAGTATTTT
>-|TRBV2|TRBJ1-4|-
CASRELRAEKLFF
TGTGCCAGCAGGGAACTCAGGGCCGAAAAACTGTTTTTT
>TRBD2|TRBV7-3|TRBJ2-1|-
CASSLVGLAGVYEQFF
TGTGCCAGCAGCTTAGTGGGCCTAGCGGGGGTATACGAGCAGTTCTTC
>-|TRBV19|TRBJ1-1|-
CASSNPGVSTEAFF
TGTGCCAGTAGTAATCCGGGGGTAAGCACTGAAGCTTTCTTT
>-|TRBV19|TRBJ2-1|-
CASKIAASYNEQFF
TGTGCCAGTAAAATAGCGGCTTCCTACAATGAGCAGTTCTTC
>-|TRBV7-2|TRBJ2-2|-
CASNPGGPGELFF
TGTGCCAGCAACCCAGGGGGGCCCGGGGAGCTGTTTTTT
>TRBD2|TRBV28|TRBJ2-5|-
CATHSLAGGWEETQYF
TGTGCCACCCACTCACTAGCGGGGGGTTGGGAAGAGACCCAGTACTTC
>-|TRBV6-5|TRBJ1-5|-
CASLRGGEVQPQHF
TGTGCCAGCTTAAGGGGGGGGGAAGTTCAGCCCCAGCATTTT
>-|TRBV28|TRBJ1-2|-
CASRRSQANYGYTF
TGTGCCAGCAGGCGATCACAGGCTAACTATGGCTACACCTTC
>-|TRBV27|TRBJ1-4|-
CASRFTGPGNEKLFF
TGTGCCAGCAGGTTCACAGGGCCTGGTAATGAAAAACTGTTTTTT
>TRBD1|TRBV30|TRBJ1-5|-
CAWSGQGLPNQPQHF
TGTGCCTGGAGTGGACAGGGATTACCCAATCAGCCCCAGCATTTT
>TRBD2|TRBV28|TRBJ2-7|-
CASRPSSGGSAYEQYF
TGTGCCAGCAGACCAAGTAGCGGGGGCAGCGCCTACGAGCAGTACTTC
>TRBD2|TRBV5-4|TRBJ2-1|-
CASSLSLSGGPRDEQFF
TGTGCCAGCAGCTTGAGTCTTAGCGGGGGGCCTAGGGATGAGCAGTTCTTC
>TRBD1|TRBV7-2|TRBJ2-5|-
CASSRDRGETQYF
TGTGCCAGCAGCAGAGACAGGGGTGAGACCCAGTACTTC
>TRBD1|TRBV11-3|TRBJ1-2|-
CASSLDPQQTGTNYGYTF
TGTGCCAGCAGCTTAGACCCACAGCAGACAGGGACTAACTATGGCTACACCTTC
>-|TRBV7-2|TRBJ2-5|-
CASSPGSEAQYF
TGTGCCAGCAGCCCAGGTTCGGAGGCCCAGTACTTC
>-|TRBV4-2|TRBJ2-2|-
CASSQDSSHTGELFF
TGTGCCAGCAGCCAAGATTCGTCCCACACCGGGGAGCTGTTTTTT
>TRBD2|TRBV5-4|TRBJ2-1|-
CASSPKAGSSYNEQFF
TGTGCCAGCAGCCCAAAAGCGGGGAGCTCCTACAATGAGCAGTTCTTC
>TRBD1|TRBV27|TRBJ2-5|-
CASSQTRDRQETQYF
TGTGCCAGCAGCCAGACCCGGGACAGACAAGAGACCCAGTACTTC
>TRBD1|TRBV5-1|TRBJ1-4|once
CASSLAGQPHEKLFF
TGCGCCAGCAGCTTGGCGGGACAGCCGCATGAAAAACTGTTTTTT
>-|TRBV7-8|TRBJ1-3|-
CASSPARVSLHF
TGTGCCAGCAGCCCAGCCAGGGTGTCGTTACATTTT
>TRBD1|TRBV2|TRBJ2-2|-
CASSEGQPTGELFF
TGTGCCAGCAGTGAGGGACAGCCCACCGGGGAGCTGTTTTTT
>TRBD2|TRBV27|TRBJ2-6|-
CASSLWGSGGTGANVLTF
TGTGCCAGCAGTTTATGGGGTTCGGGGGGAACTGGGGCCAACGTCCTGACTTTC
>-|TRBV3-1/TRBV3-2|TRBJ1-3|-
CASSHGALSGNTIYF
TGTGCCAGCAGCCACGGAGCCCTCTCTGGAAACACCATATATTTT
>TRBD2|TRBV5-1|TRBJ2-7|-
CASSPGLAGVGYEQYF
TGCGCCAGCAGCCCGGGACTAGCGGGAGTTGGGTACGAGCAGTACTTC
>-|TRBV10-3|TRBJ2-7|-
CATGFSYEQYF
TGTGCCACCGGGTTCTCCTACGAGCAGTACTTC
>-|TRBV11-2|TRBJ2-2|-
CASSLARGYGTGELFF
TGTGCCAGCAGCTTAGCACGCGGGTATGGCACCGGGGAGCTGTTTTTT
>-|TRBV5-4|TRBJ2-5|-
CASSHQGGETQYF
TGTGCCAGCAGCCACCAAGGAGGAGAGACCCAGTACTTC
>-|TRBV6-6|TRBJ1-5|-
CASSYRGYLSPQHF
TGTGCCAGCAGTTATCGCGGGTACCTCAGCCCCCAGCATTTT
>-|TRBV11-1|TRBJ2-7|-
CASSLGTSAGYEQYF
TGTGCCAGCAGCTTAGGGACTTCCGCGGGATACGAGCAGTACTTC
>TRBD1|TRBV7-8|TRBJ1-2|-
CASSSGGTGDYGYTF
TGTGCCAGCAGTTCGGGGGGGACAGGGGACTATGGCTACACCTTC
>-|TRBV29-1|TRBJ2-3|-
CSVVWGLSTDTQYF
TGCAGCGTTGTCTGGGGACTCTCCACAGATACGCAGTATTTT
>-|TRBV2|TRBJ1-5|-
CASRSYSGGKQPQHF
TGTGCCAGCAGGTCGTATTCGGGGGGCAAACAGCCCCAGCATTTT